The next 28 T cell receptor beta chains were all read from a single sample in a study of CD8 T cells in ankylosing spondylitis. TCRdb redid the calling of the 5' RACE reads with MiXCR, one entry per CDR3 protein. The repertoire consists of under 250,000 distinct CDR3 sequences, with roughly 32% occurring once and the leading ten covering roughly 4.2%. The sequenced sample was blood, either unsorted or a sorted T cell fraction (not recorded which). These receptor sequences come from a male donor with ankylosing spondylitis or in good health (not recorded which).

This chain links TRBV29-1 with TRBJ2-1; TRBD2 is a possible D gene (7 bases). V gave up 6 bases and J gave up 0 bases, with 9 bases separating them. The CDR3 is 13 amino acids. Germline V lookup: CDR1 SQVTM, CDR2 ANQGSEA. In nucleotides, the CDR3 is TGCAGCGTGGCGGGGGCCTCCTACAATGAGCAGTTCTTC. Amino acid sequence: CSVAGASYNEQFF.

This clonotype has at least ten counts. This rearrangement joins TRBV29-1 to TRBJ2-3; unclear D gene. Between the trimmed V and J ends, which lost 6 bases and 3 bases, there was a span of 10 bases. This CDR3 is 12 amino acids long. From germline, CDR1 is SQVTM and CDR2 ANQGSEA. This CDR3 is CSVPLGTDTQYF. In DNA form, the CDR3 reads TGCAGCGTCCCTCTAGGAACAGATACGCAGTATTTT.

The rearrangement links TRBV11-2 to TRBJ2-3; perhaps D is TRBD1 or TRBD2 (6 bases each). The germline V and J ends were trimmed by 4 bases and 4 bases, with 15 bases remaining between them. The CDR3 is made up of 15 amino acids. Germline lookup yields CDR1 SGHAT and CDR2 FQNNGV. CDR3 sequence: CASSSAPGAADTQYF. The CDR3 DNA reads TGTGCCAGCAGCTCCGCCCCGGGGGCGGCAGATACGCAGTATTTT.

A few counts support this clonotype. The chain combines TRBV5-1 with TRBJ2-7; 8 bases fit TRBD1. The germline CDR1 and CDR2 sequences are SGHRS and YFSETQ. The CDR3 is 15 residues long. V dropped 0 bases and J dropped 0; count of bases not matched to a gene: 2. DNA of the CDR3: TGCGCCAGCAGCTTGGACAGGGGGATCTCCTACGAGCAGTACTTC. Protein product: CASSLDRGISYEQYF.

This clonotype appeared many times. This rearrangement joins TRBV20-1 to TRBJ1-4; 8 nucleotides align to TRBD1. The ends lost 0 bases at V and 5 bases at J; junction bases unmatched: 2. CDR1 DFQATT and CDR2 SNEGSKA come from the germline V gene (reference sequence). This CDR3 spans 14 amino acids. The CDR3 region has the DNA TGCAGTGCTAGAGAGGGACAGGCAAATGAAAAACTGTTTTTT. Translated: CSAREGQANEKLFF.

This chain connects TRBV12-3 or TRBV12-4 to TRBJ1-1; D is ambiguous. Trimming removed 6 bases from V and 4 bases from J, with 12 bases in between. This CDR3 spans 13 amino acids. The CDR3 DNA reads TGTGCCAGCAGCCCTCTTCGCGCCACTGAAGCTTTCTTT. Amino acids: CASSPLRATEAFF.

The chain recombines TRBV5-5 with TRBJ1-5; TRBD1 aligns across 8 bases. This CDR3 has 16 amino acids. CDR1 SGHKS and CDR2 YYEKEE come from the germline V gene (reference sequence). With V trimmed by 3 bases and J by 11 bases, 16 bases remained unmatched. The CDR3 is CASSYQAGGQEGAQHF. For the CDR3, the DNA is TGTGCCAGCAGCTACCAAGCAGGGGGCCAGGAAGGGGCCCAGCATTTT.

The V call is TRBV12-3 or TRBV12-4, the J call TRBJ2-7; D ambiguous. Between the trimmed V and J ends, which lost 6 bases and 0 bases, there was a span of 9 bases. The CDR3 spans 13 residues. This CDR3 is CASSTSSSYEQYF. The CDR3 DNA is TGTGCCAGCAGCACATCGAGCTCCTACGAGCAGTACTTC.

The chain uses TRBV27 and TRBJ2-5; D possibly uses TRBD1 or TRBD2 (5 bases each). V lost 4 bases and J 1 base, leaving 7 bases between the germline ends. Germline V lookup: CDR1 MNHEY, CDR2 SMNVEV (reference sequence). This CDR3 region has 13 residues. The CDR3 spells CASSSGPQETQYF. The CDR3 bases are TGTGCCAGCAGTTCGGGACCCCAAGAGACCCAGTACTTC.

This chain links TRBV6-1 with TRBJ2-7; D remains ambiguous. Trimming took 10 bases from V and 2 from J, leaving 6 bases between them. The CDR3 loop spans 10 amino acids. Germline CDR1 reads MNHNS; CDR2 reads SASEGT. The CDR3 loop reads CATSPYEQYF. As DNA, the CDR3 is TGTGCCACCAGCCCCTACGAGCAGTACTTC.

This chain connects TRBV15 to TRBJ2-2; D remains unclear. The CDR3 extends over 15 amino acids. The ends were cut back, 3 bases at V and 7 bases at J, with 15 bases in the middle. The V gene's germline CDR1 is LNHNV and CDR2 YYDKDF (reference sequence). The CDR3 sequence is CATSSRPRVIGELFF. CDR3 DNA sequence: TGTGCCACCAGCAGCCGTCCTCGGGTTATCGGGGAGCTGTTTTTT.

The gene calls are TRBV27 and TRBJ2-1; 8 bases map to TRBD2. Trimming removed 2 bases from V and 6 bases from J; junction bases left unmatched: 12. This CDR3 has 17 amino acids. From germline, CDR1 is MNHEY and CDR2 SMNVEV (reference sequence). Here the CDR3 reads CASSLRPGLGGRNEQFF. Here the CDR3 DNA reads TGTGCCAGCAGTTTAAGGCCGGGACTAGGGGGTCGCAATGAGCAGTTCTTC.

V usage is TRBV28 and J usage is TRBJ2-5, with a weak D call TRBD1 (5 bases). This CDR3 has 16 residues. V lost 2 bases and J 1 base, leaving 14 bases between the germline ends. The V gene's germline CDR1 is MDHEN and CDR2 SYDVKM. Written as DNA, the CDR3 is TGTGCCAGCAGTTTACAAGGACACACGCTCCAAGAGACCCAGTACTTC. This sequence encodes CASSLQGHTLQETQYF.

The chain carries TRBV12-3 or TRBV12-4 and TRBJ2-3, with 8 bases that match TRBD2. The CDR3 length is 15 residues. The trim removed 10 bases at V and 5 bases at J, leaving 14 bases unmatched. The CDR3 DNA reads TGTGCCAACCTCGTAGCGGGACCCAGGGGAGATACGCAGTATTTT. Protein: CANLVAGPRGDTQYF.

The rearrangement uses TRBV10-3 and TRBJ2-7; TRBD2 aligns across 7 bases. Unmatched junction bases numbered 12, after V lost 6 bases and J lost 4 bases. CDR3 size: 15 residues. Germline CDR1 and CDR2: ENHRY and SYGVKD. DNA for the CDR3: TGTGCCATCAGCCCCTCGTGGGGTAGCGGGTACGAGCAGTACTTC. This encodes CAISPSWGSGYEQYF.

The CDR3 protein is CSARDVRGTDTQYF. For the CDR3, the DNA is TGCAGTGCTAGAGATGTAAGGGGCACAGATACGCAGTATTTT. The J gene is TRBJ2-3, the V gene TRBV20-1; D unresolved. The germline CDR1 and CDR2 sequences are DFQATT and SNEGSKA (reference sequence). This CDR3 spans 14 amino acids. V lost 0 bases to trimming and J lost 1 base, with 8 bases between them.

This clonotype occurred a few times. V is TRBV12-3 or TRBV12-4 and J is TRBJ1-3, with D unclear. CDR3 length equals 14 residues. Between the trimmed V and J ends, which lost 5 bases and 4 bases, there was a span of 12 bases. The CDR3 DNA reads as TGTGCCAGCAGTCCAGGACGGAAGGGAAACACCATATATTTT. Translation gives CASSPGRKGNTIYF.

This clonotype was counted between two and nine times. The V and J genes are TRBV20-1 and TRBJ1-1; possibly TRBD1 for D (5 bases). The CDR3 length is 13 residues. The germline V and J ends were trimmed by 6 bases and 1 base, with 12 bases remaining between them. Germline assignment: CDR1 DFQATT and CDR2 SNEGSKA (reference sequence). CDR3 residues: CSAKTGWNTEAFF. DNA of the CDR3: TGCAGTGCCAAAACAGGATGGAACACTGAAGCTTTCTTT.

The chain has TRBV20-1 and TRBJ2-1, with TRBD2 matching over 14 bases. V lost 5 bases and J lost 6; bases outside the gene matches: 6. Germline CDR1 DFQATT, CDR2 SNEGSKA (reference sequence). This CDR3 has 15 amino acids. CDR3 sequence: CSAALTSGGANEQFF. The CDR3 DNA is TGCAGTGCTGCCCTGACTAGCGGGGGGGCCAATGAGCAGTTCTTC.

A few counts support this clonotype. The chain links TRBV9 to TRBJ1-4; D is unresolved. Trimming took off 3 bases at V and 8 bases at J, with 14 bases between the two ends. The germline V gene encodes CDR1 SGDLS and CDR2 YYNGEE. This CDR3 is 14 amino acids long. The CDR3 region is CASSAWASGEKLFF. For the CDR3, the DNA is TGTGCCAGCAGCGCCTGGGCCAGTGGAGAAAAACTGTTTTTT.

CDR3: CGSPSDSLYGYTF. Here the CDR3 DNA reads TGCGGCTCCCCCTCGGACAGCCTCTATGGCTACACCTTC. The V and J genes are TRBV20-1 and TRBJ1-2; possible D gene TRBD1, 6 bases. The CDR3 is made up of 13 amino acids. Germline V gene sequence: CDR1 DFQATT, CDR2 SNEGSKA (reference sequence).

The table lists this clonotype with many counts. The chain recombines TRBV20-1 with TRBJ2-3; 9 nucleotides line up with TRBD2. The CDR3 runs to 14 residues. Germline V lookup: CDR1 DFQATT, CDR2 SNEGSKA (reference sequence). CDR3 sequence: CSGPSGGPSDTQYF. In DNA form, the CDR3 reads TGCAGCGGCCCGAGCGGGGGGCCATCGGATACGCAGTATTTT.

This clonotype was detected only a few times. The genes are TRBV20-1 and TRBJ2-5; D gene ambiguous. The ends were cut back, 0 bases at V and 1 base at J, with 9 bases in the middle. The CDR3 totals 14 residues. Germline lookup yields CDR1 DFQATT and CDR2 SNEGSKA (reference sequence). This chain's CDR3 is CSARDQSRQETQYF. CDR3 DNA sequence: TGCAGTGCTAGAGATCAGTCCCGCCAAGAGACCCAGTACTTC.

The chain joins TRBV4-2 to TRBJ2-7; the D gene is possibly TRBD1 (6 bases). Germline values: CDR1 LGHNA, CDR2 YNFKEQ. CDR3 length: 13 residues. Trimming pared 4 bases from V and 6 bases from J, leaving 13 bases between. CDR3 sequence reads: CASSPTGSSEQYF. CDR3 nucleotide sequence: TGTGCCAGCAGCCCAACAGGGTCCAGCGAGCAGTACTTC.

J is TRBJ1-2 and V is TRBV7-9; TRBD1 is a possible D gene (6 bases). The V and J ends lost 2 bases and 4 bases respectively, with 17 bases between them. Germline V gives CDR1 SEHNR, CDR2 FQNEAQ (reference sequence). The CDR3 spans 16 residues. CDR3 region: CASSLIGEGDRYGYTF. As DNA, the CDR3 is TGTGCCAGCAGCTTAATCGGTGAGGGGGACCGCTATGGCTACACCTTC.

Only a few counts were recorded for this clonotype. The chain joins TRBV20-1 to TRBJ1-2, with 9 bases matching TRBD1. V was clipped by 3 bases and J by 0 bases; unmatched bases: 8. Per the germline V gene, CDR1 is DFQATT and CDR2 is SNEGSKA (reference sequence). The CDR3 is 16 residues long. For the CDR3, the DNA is TGCAGTGCTAGTTCCGGGACAGGGATTTCTAACTATGGCTACACCTTC. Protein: CSASSGTGISNYGYTF.

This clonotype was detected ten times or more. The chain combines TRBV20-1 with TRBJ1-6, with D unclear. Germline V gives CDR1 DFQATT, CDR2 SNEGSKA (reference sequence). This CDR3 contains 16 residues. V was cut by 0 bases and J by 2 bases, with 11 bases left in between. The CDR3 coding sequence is TGCAGTGCTAGAGATGCCGGGGAAACCTATAATTCACCCCTCCACTTT. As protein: CSARDAGETYNSPLHF.

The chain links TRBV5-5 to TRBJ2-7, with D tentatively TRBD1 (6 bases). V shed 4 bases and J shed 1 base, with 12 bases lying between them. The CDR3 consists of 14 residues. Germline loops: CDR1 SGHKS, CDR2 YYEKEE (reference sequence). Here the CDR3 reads CASSGTSESYEQYF. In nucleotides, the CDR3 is TGTGCCAGCAGCGGGACATCCGAATCCTACGAGCAGTACTTC.